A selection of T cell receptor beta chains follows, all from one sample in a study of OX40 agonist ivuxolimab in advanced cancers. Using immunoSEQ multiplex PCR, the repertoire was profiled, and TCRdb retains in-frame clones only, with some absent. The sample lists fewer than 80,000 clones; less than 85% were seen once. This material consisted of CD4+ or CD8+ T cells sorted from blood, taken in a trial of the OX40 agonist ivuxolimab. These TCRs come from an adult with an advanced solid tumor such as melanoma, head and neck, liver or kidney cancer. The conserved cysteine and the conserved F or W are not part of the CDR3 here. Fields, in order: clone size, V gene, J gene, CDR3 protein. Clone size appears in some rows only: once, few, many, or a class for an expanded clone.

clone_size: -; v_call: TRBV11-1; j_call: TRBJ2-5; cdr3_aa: ASSSADRVGETQY
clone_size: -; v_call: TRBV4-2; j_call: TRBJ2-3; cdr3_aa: ASSQGTGQVTDTQY
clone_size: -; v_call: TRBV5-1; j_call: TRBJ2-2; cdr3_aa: ASSLGSANTGELF
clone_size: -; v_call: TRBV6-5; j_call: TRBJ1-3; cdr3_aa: ASREGGNTIY
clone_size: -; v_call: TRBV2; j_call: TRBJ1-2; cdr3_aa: ASSTSLGADGYT
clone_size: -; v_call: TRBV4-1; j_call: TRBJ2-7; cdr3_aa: ASSPSSGASSYEQY
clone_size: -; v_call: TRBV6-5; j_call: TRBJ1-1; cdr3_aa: ASSYSEAMNTEAF
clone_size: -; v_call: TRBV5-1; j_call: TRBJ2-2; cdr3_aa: ASSFPPVQSTGELF
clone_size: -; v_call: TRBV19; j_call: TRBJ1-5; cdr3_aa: ASTPEGKTGFNLWPQH
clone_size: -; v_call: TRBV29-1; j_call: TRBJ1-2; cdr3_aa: SVEYRDRT
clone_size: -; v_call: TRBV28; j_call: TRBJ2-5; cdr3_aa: ASSFALSAGGKETQY
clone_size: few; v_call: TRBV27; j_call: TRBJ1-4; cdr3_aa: ASSLRGLGNEKLF
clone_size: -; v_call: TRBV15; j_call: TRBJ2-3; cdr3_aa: ATSREPTGITDTQY
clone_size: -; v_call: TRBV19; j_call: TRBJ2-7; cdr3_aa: AVIGQIYEQY
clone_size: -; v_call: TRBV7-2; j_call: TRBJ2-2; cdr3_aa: ASASGPNTGELF
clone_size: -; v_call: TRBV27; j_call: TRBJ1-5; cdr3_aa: ASSSTRQDFNQPQH
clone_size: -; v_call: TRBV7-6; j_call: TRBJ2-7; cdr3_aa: ASSPRPSYEQY
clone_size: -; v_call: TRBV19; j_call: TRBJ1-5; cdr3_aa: ASSRGGSGNQPQH
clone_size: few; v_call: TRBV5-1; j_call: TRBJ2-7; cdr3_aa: ASSLQGDYEQY
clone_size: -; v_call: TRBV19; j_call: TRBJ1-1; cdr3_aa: ASSIDSWMEAF
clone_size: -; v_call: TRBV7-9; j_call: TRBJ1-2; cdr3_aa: ASSSETGGAHGYT
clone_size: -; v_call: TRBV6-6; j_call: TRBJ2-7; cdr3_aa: ASRQSTGWVYEQY
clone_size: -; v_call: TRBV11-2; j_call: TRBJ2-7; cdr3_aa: ASSPTLRGEQY
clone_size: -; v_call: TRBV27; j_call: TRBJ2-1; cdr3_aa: ASGLVLGVSYNEQF
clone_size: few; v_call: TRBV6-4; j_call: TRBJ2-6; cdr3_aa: ASSDAGVTGANVLT
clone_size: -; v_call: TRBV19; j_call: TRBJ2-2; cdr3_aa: ATRTGYYGELF
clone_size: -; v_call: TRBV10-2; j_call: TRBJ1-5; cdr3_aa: ASSVSSNQPQH
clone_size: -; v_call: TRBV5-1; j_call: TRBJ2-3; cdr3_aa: ASSPGASTDTQY
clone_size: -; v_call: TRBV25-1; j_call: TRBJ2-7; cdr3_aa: ASGSLGGSGLGSYEQY
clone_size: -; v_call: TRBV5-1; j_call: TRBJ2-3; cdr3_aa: ASSFWTRAGITDTQY
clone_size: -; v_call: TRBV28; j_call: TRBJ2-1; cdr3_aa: ASSFGYGGLQSSYNEQF
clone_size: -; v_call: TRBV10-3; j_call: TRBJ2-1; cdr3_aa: AISDKGKYNEQF
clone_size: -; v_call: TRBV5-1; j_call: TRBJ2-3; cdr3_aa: ASSWGPGTDTQY
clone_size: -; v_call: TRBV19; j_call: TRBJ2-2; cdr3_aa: ASNTGRNTGELF
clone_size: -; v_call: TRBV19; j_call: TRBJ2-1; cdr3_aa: ASRDRVYNEQF
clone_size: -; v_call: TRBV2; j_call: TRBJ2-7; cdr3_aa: ASIWDSRYEQY
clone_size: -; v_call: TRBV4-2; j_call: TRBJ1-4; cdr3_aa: ASSPERTGETNEKLF
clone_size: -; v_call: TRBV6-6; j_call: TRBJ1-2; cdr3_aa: ASSPGQNYGYT
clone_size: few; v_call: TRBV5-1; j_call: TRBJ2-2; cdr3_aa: ASRLGGPGELF
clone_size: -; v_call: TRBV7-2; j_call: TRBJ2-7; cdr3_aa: ASSPRQGWGYEQY
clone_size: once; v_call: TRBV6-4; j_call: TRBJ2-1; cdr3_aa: ASSSDRSSYNEQF
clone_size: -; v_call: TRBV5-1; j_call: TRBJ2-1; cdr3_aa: ASSLWQGRGEQF
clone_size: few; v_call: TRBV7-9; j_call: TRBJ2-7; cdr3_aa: ASSLVWSYEQY
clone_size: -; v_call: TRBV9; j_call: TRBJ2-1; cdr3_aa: ASTAEGRPEQF
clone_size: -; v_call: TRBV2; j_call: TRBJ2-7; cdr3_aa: ASSRDSGSDEQY
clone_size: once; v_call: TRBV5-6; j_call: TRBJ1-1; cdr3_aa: ASSGQGGTEAF
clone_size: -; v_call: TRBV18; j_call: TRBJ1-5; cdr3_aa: ASSPDRGGNQPQH
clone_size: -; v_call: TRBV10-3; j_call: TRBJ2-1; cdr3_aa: AIKGLPGDEQF
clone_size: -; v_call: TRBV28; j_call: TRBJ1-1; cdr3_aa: ASRSRETEAF
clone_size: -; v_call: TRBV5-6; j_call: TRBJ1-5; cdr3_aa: ASSFMRTGGNQPQH
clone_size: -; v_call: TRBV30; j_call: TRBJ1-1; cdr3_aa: AWGTSRNTEAF